The sequence of this T cell receptor (beta chain) was determined in a study of cytomegalovirus exposure and HLA in healthy donors. Findings of the study overall: Per a prior analysis, the majority of TCR beta V segments were productive roughly 90% or roughly 30% of the time. There were some V segments, including TRBV6-2 and TRBV6-3, excluded as indistinguishable.

Trimming stripped 6 bases from V and 7 bases from J, with 16 bases between. Germline CDR1 and CDR2: SGDLS and YYNGEE. This CDR3 has 13 residues. Notes on this clone: Its antigen is currently unknown.

The primer mix had 60 Vbeta and 13 Jbeta primers. Using immunoSEQ multiplex PCR, the repertoire was profiled, and TCRdb retains in-frame clones only, with some absent. The table includes roughly 100,000 clones, over 65% detected once. The J gene is TRBJ1-2, the V gene TRBV9; possible D gene TRBD1, 5 bases. The receptor was derived from a man between 35 and 55 years old in good health and CMV-seronegative. Sequencing used PBMCs. CDR3 sequence: CASTSRRGLGYTF. The CDR3 DNA reads as TGTGCCAGCACCTCCCGGCGGGGACTTGGCTACACCTTC.